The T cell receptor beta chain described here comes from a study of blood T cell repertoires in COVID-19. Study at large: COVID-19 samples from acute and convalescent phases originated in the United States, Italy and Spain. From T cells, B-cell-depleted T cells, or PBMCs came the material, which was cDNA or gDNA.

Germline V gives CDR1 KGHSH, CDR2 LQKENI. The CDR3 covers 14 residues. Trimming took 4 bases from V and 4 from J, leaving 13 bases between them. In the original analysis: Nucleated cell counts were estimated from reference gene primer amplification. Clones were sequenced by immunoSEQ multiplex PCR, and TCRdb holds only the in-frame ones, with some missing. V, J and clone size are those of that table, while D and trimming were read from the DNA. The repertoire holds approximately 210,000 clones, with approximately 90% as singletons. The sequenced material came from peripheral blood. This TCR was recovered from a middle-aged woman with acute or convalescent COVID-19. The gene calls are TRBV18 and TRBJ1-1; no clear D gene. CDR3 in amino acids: CASSLDTLLTEAFF. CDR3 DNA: TGTGCCAGCTCACTCGACACCTTACTCACTGAAGCTTTCTTT.